These 11 T cell receptor beta chains share one sample of origin, sequenced in a study of PD-1 blockade in classical Hodgkin lymphoma. Generated by immunoSEQ multiplex PCR, the TCRdb table keeps only in-frame clones and is missing some. Among approximately 73,000 clones listed, around 93% were seen once. Brentuximab vedotin exposure varied, and every patient relapsed after autologous stem cell transplantation. This specimen was peripheral blood mononuclear cells (PBMCs), taken at baseline. These receptors all stem from a human donor with classical Hodgkin lymphoma.

The V and J genes are TRBV27 and TRBJ1-1; possibly TRBD1 for D (5 bases). In germline, CDR1 is MNHEY, CDR2 SMNVEV (reference sequence). There are 14 residues in the CDR3. V lost 5 bases and J 5 bases, leaving 15 bases between the germline ends. The CDR3 DNA reads as TGTGCCAGCAGTCCACCGCGGGGGGTTACTGAAGCTTTCTTT. This gives the protein CASSPPRGVTEAFF.

The chain carries TRBV5-1 and TRBJ1-4, with 10 bases matching TRBD1. Germline CDR1 SGHRS, CDR2 YFSETQ. V trimming: 3 bases; J trimming: 0 bases; junction bases outside the gene matches: 2. The length of the CDR3 is 16 residues. CDR3 protein: CASSSDRGPTNEKLFF. The CDR3, as DNA: TGCGCCAGCAGCTCCGACAGGGGGCCAACTAATGAAAAACTGTTTTTT.

The rearrangement links TRBV15 to TRBJ2-7; D is possibly TRBD2 (6 bases). The V end was cut by 0 bases, the J end by 4 bases, with 7 bases between. The germline CDR1 and CDR2 sequences are LNHNV and YYDKDF (reference sequence). This CDR3 comprises 13 residues. The CDR3 DNA sequence: TGTGCCACCAGCAGAGATCGGGGGTACGAGCAGTACTTC. Protein product: CATSRDRGYEQYF. Supplemented by reference TRBV15 and TRBJ2-7, the full variable domain reads DAMVIQNPRYQVTQFGKPVTLSCSQTLNHNVMYWYQQKSSQAPKLLFHYYDKDFNNEADTPDNFQSRRPNTSFCFLDIRSPGLGDTAMYLCATSRDRGYEQYFGPGTRLTVT.

The chain carries TRBV10-3 and TRBJ1-5; D remains unclear. V lost 3 bases to trimming and J lost 4 bases, with 10 bases between them. This CDR3 is built from 14 residues. Germline CDR1 and CDR2: ENHRY and SYGVKD. In DNA, the CDR3 is TGTGCCATCAGTGATCAGGCACCAAATCAGCCCCAGCATTTT. Residues: CAISDQAPNQPQHF.

The rearrangement uses TRBV2 and TRBJ1-2, with no clear D. V shed 10 bases and J shed 6 bases, with 12 bases lying between them. The CDR3 has 11 amino acids. Per germline, CDR1 SNHLY and CDR2 FYNNEI. CDR3 region: CAIPASHGYTF. CDR3 in DNA: TGTGCCATCCCCGCCTCCCATGGCTACACCTTC. Combining the CDR3 with reference TRBV2 and TRBJ1-2 gives the whole variable domain EPEVTQTPSHQVTQMGQEVILRCVPISNHLYFYWYRQILGQKVEFLVSFYNNEISEKSEIFDDQFSVERPDGSNFTLKIRSTKLEDSAMYFCAIPASHGYTFGSGTRLTVV.

The CDR3 spells CASSYQSTYEQYF. CDR3 DNA: TGTGCCAGCAGTTACCAGTCCACCTACGAGCAGTACTTC. V usage is TRBV6-6 and J usage is TRBJ2-7; D remains ambiguous. The CDR3 runs 13 residues. Trimming removed 2 bases from V and 2 bases from J, with 7 bases in between. Per germline, CDR1 MNHNY and CDR2 SVGAGI (reference sequence).

J is TRBJ2-1 and V is TRBV7-3, with TRBD2 matching 7 bases. V lost 5 bases, J lost 4 bases, and 5 bases stayed unmatched. The CDR3 extends over 14 amino acids. Germline lookup yields CDR1 SGHTA and CDR2 FQGTGA. The CDR3 is CASSIRAGYNEQFF. The CDR3 DNA reads as TGTGCCAGCAGCATAAGAGCGGGGTACAATGAGCAGTTCTTC.

The CDR3 DNA reads as TGTGCCAGTAGTCTCCAACTAGCGGGAGGACTCAACGAGCAGTACTTC. Residues: CASSLQLAGGLNEQYF. The rearrangement links TRBV19 to TRBJ2-7; 12 nucleotides match TRBD2. Germline trimming cut 5 bases from V and 5 bases from J; bases unmatched to any gene: 10. CDR1 and CDR2 (germline): LNHDA, SQIVND (reference sequence). The CDR3 runs 16 residues.

This chain's CDR3 is CASSLGTDGYTF. DNA for the CDR3: TGTGCCAGCAGCTTAGGGACAGATGGCTACACCTTC. J is TRBJ1-2 and V is TRBV5-8, with 7 bases identical to TRBD1. This CDR3 is 12 amino acids long. V shed 2 bases and J 6 bases; nucleotides not matched to a gene: 1. The germline V gene has CDR1 SGHTS and CDR2 YDEGEE.

The rearrangement links TRBV19 to TRBJ2-7; D is possibly TRBD1 or TRBD2 (5 bases each). Looked up from germline, CDR1 is LNHDA and CDR2 is SQIVND (reference sequence). V lost 1 base, J lost 4 bases, and 29 bases lay in between. CDR3 size: 20 residues. This CDR3 reads CASSIAGRVGKLMDLYEQYF. The CDR3 DNA sequence: TGTGCCAGTAGTATAGCGGGACGGGTTGGGAAATTGATGGATTTATACGAGCAGTACTTC.

The chain joins TRBV4-1 to TRBJ2-7, with 7 bases fitting TRBD2. J gave up 4 bases and V 0 bases, and 12 bases lay outside the gene matches. CDR3 length: 17 residues. Germline-derived CDR1 and CDR2 are MGHRA and YSYEKL. CDR3 sequence: CASSQDPTSGKAYEQYF. DNA for the CDR3: TGCGCCAGCAGCCAAGATCCAACCAGCGGGAAGGCTTACGAGCAGTACTTC.